Listed here are 32 T cell receptor beta chains from one sample, sequenced in a study of CD8 T cells in Susac syndrome. The RNA input was roughly 0.45 to 1 ug, and it was reverse transcribed with random hexamers. Via MiXCR, TCRdb re-called the immunoSEQ multiplex PCR reads, giving one row per CDR3 protein. The data show 65,000 to 85,000 distinct CDR3 sequences, under 95% seen once. Source material: CD8+ T cells from PBMCs. These TCRs come from a human donor with Susac syndrome.

The rearrangement links TRBV11-2 to TRBJ2-1; maybe TRBD2 (5 bases). From germline, CDR1 is SGHAT and CDR2 FQNNGV. Trimming cost V 5 bases and J 0 bases, with 23 bases left between them. The CDR3 length is 19 residues. Written as DNA, the CDR3 is TGTGCCAGCAGCCCTAGCCCCATTGTGGGAAAGGACTCCTACAATGAGCAGTTCTTC. It encodes CASSPSPIVGKDSYNEQFF.

This clonotype appeared a single time. V gene TRBV5-1 combines with J gene TRBJ2-3; D may correspond to TRBD1 or TRBD2 (6 bases each). Trimming left V 7 bases short and J 4 bases short, with 16 bases between. Germline loops: CDR1 SGHRS, CDR2 YFSETQ. The CDR3 length is 14 residues. The CDR3 loop is CASRSGASADTQYF. In DNA, the CDR3 is TGCGCCAGCCGGTCGGGGGCATCGGCAGATACGCAGTATTTT.

The chain uses TRBV12-5 and TRBJ1-1, with D tentatively TRBD1 (5 bases). Between the trimmed V and J ends, which lost 3 bases and 3 bases, there was a span of 11 bases. Per germline, CDR1 LGHNT and CDR2 FRNRAP. The CDR3 consists of 14 residues. The CDR3 DNA follows: TGTGCTAGTGGTTTAATTAGGGGTGACACTGAAGCTTTCTTT. Translating gives CASGLIRGDTEAFF.

This clonotype was counted only a few times. The V call is TRBV4-2, the J call TRBJ2-7; a weak D match, TRBD2 (6 bases). Germline V gene data show CDR1 as LGHNA and CDR2 as YNFKEQ. The CDR3 is made up of 15 amino acids. Trimming removed 0 bases at V and 2 bases at J, with 11 bases between. CDR3 in amino acids: CASSQDRTGAYEQYF. The CDR3 coding sequence is TGTGCCAGCAGCCAAGATCGTACGGGAGCCTACGAGCAGTACTTC.

J is TRBJ2-3 and V is TRBV21-1; the table's D gene call, TRBD2, was not cross checked with the DNA. TRBV21-1 is a pseudogene. The CDR3 totals 17 residues. For the CDR3, the DNA is TGTGCCAGCAGCTCTAGGACTAGCGGGGGATCTCCAGATACGCAGTATTTT. Protein: CASSSRTSGGSPDTQYF.

This rearrangement joins TRBV9 to TRBJ1-5, with a possible D match to TRBD1 (5 bases). CDR1 is SGDLS and CDR2 is YYNGEE in the germline V gene. V lost 0 bases and J lost 2, with 9 bases in between. This CDR3 contains 15 residues. The CDR3 sequence is CASSVGIGGNQPQHF. CDR3 nucleotides: TGTGCCAGCAGCGTAGGTATAGGGGGCAATCAGCCCCAGCATTTT.

V gene TRBV12-3 or TRBV12-4 combines with J gene TRBJ2-3; no clear D. CDR3 length: 14 amino acids. Trimming stripped 3 bases from V and 0 bases from J, with 7 bases between. This CDR3 reads CASSFPVSTDTQYF. The CDR3 nucleotides read TGTGCCAGCAGTTTTCCCGTTAGCACAGATACGCAGTATTTT.

The V and J genes are TRBV19 and TRBJ2-7, with D possibly called TRBD1 or TRBD2 (5 bases each). There are 14 residues in the CDR3. Trimming shortened V by 7 bases and J by 0 bases, and 13 bases separated the two germline ends. The germline V gene has CDR1 LNHDA and CDR2 SQIVND (reference sequence). The CDR3 nucleotides read TGTGCCAGTAAACCGGGACCGAGCTCCTACGAGCAGTACTTC. Translation gives CASKPGPSSYEQYF.

This clonotype was recorded only once. V is TRBV27 and J is TRBJ2-5, with TRBD1 matching 8 bases. There are 15 residues in the CDR3. The germline V gene encodes CDR1 MNHEY and CDR2 SMNVEV (reference sequence). V lost 0 bases to trimming and J lost 2 bases; unmatched junction nucleotides: 2. The CDR3 coding sequence is TGTGCCAGCAGTTTATCCAGGGGGCTTCAAGAGACCCAGTACTTC. It codes for CASSLSRGLQETQYF.

The chain is built from TRBV20-1 and TRBJ2-1; possibly TRBD2 for D (6 bases). Trimming stripped 0 bases from V and 0 bases from J, with 12 bases between. The CDR3 loop spans 16 amino acids. CDR1 is DFQATT, CDR2 SNEGSKA, per germline (reference sequence). The CDR3 bases are TGCAGTGCTAGAGATTGGGGGAGGCGCTCCTACAATGAGCAGTTCTTC. It is translated as CSARDWGRRSYNEQFF.

Details on this clonotype: At one end, the junction sequence differs from germline, possibly due to a read error. The chain combines TRBV12-3 or TRBV12-4 with TRBJ2-2; TRBD2 matches at 11 bases. This CDR3 is built from 13 residues. Written as DNA, the CDR3 is TGTGCCAGCAGGCCAGACCTAGCGGGGGGGCTGTTTTTT. Its translation is CASRPDLAGGLFF.

This clonotype was seen a single time. The chain links TRBV29-1 to TRBJ2-2, with 8 nucleotides matching TRBD2. Per the germline V gene, CDR1 is SQVTM and CDR2 is ANQGSEA. The CDR3 runs to 15 residues. V shed 4 bases, J shed 1 base, and the junction held 5 bases outside the gene matches. The CDR3 sequence: CSVGAGLVNTGELFF. For the CDR3, the DNA is TGCAGCGTTGGGGCGGGACTAGTGAACACCGGGGAGCTGTTTTTT.

The rearrangement links TRBV30 to TRBJ2-5; D is unclear. The CDR3 contains 12 residues. V shed 4 bases and J shed 2 bases, with 8 bases lying between them. Germline CDR1 is GTSNPN and CDR2 is SVGIG (reference sequence). The CDR3 sequence: CAWTGIQETQYF. CDR3 nucleotide sequence: TGTGCCTGGACTGGCATTCAAGAGACCCAGTACTTC.

The V call is TRBV28, the J call TRBJ1-2, with D possibly matching TRBD1 (5 bases). This CDR3 spans 14 amino acids. The V end was cut by 3 bases, the J end by 1 base, with 9 bases between. From germline, CDR1 is MDHEN and CDR2 SYDVKM. The CDR3 protein is CASSFGHLNYGYTF. The CDR3 bases are TGTGCCAGCAGTTTCGGACACCTTAACTATGGCTACACCTTC.

This chain joins TRBV2 and TRBJ2-5, with D perhaps assigned TRBD1 or TRBD2 (5 bases each). V gave up 4 bases and J gave up 2 bases, with 11 bases separating them. The V gene's germline CDR1 is SNHLY and CDR2 FYNNEI. The CDR3 runs 14 residues. The CDR3 DNA sequence: TGTGCCAGCAGTGGGGACGGAGTGCAAGAGACCCAGTACTTC. As protein: CASSGDGVQETQYF. Drawing the rest from reference TRBV2 and TRBJ2-5, the complete variable domain is EPEVTQTPSHQVTQMGQEVILRCVPISNHLYFYWYRQILGQKVEFLVSFYNNEISEKSEIFDDQFSVERPDGSNFTLKIRSTKLEDSAMYFCASSGDGVQETQYFGPGTRLLVL.

The chain is built from TRBV4-2 and TRBJ2-2; 8 bases agree with TRBD2. Germline-derived CDR1 and CDR2 are LGHNA and YNFKEQ. The CDR3 contains 17 residues. The junction had 8 bases not matched to a gene; V was cut back by 3 bases and J by 2 bases. CDR3 in amino acids: CASSHTGLAGNTGELFF. CDR3 DNA: TGTGCCAGCAGCCATACCGGACTAGCAGGAAACACCGGGGAGCTGTTTTTT.

V and J are TRBV6-1 and TRBJ1-5; a weak D match, TRBD1 (5 bases). V lost 7 bases and J 5 bases, leaving 21 bases between the germline ends. The CDR3 has 16 amino acids. Germline loops: CDR1 MNHNS, CDR2 SASEGT. CDR3 DNA sequence: TGTGCCAGCACCAGCGTCGGGACGGCCATTCATCAGCCCCAGCATTTT. This translates into CASTSVGTAIHQPQHF.

The chain employs TRBV9 and TRBJ2-7; 7 nucleotides agree with TRBD1. This CDR3 contains 13 residues. The germline gives CDR1 SGDLS, CDR2 YYNGEE. The V segment lost 3 bases and the J segment 7 bases; nucleotides outside the gene matches: 7. For the CDR3, the DNA is TGTGCCAGCAGCGCGACAGGGCTAGGGGAGCAGTACTTC. Translating it yields CASSATGLGEQYF.

This chain joins TRBV28 and TRBJ2-7; possibly TRBD2 for D (6 bases). This CDR3 is 14 amino acids long. Germline-derived CDR1 and CDR2 are MDHEN and SYDVKM. V lost 4 bases and J lost 3, with 13 bases in between. CDR3 in amino acids: CASSWGGGNYEQYF. The CDR3 DNA follows: TGTGCCAGCAGTTGGGGTGGCGGGAACTACGAGCAGTACTTC.

CDR3 sequence (DNA): TGTGCCAGCAGCCCGACGGCAGGACAGAACACTGAAGCTTTCTTT. It encodes CASSPTAGQNTEAFF. The gene calls are TRBV9 and TRBJ1-1; perhaps TRBD1 as D (5 bases). Deletions cut 4 bases from V and 1 base from J, with 14 bases between. The germline CDR1 and CDR2 sequences are SGDLS and YYNGEE. The CDR3 consists of 15 residues.

The rearrangement uses TRBV3-1 and TRBJ1-6; TRBD1 matches 7 bases. The CDR3 has 14 residues. From germline, CDR1 is LGHDT and CDR2 YNNKEL (reference sequence). After removal of 2 bases from V and 10 bases from J, the junction contained 5 bases not matched to a gene. CDR3 DNA sequence: TGTGCCAGCAGCCAACGGACAGGCAACTCACCCCTCCACTTT. Translation: CASSQRTGNSPLHF.

The chain links TRBV27 to TRBJ2-1; D perhaps matches TRBD2 (6 bases). The CDR3 is made up of 15 amino acids. The germline V and J ends were trimmed by 8 bases and 0 bases, with 14 bases remaining between them. In germline, CDR1 is MNHEY, CDR2 SMNVEV (reference sequence). CDR3 in DNA: TGTGCCAGCCTTAGACGGGGGAGCTCCTACAATGAGCAGTTCTTC. Amino acid sequence: CASLRRGSSYNEQFF.

This chain links TRBV5-1 with TRBJ2-7, with D unresolved. The length of the CDR3 is 15 residues. CDR1 SGHRS and CDR2 YFSETQ come from the germline V gene. Trimming took off 2 bases at V and 2 bases at J, with 14 bases between the two ends. CDR3 in amino acids: CASSFSVSTTYEQYF. The CDR3 nucleotides read TGCGCCAGCAGCTTCAGTGTCAGCACTACCTACGAGCAGTACTTC.

This chain links TRBV4-3 with TRBJ2-7; D not certain. The CDR3 contains 15 residues. Trimming took 4 bases from V and 1 from J, leaving 14 bases between them. CDR1 and CDR2 from the germline V gene are LGHNA and YSLEER. CDR3 region: CASSPGPSQSYEQYF. The CDR3 nucleotides read TGCGCCAGCAGCCCCGGACCCTCCCAATCCTACGAGCAGTACTTC.

V gene TRBV28 combines with J gene TRBJ2-3; D gene ambiguous. CDR3 length: 15 amino acids. CDR1 MDHEN and CDR2 SYDVKM come from the germline V gene. The germline V and J ends were trimmed by 2 bases and 2 bases, with 11 bases remaining between them. Written as DNA, the CDR3 is TGTGCCAGCAGTTTAGAGGAGCCAAACACAGATACGCAGTATTTT. It yields the protein CASSLEEPNTDTQYF.

The J gene is TRBJ2-1, the V gene TRBV29-1; 10 positions agree with TRBD2. Germline V lookup: CDR1 SQVTM, CDR2 ANQGSEA. The V gene end was trimmed by 3 bases and the J gene end by 7 bases; junction bases not matched to a gene: 3. This CDR3 has 13 residues. The CDR3 protein is CSVEASGRNEQFF. DNA of the CDR3: TGCAGCGTTGAGGCTAGCGGGAGAAATGAGCAGTTCTTC.

The chain employs TRBV6-2 or TRBV6-3 and TRBJ2-1; D is undetermined. Trimming took off 1 base at V and 8 bases at J, with 3 bases between the two ends. Germline-derived CDR1 and CDR2 are MNHEY and SVGEGT. This CDR3 region has 11 residues. The CDR3 sequence: CASSYFDEQFF. In nucleotides, the CDR3 is TGTGCCAGCAGTTACTTCGATGAGCAGTTCTTC.

This chain uses TRBV5-1 with TRBJ2-1; 8 nucleotides agree with TRBD2. The CDR3 loop spans 15 amino acids. V trimming: 3 bases; J trimming: 7 bases; junction bases outside the gene matches: 9. The germline CDR1 and CDR2 sequences are SGHRS and YFSETQ. This CDR3 is CASSSSGGVVNEQFF. In DNA, the CDR3 is TGCGCCAGCAGCTCGTCGGGGGGGGTCGTGAATGAGCAGTTCTTC.

The chain uses TRBV7-2 and TRBJ1-2; D remains ambiguous. Germline V gene data show CDR1 as SGHTA and CDR2 as FQGNSA. The CDR3 contains 11 residues. The V end lost 5 bases, the J end lost 7 bases, and 8 bases lay between the germline ends. CDR3 DNA: TGTGCCAGCAGCCCCGGTCGTGGCTACACCTTC. This codes for CASSPGRGYTF. Variable domain in full (rest from reference TRBV7-2 and TRBJ1-2): GAGVSQSPSNKVTEKGKDVELRCDPISGHTALYWYRQSLGQGLEFLIYFQGNSAPDKSGLPSDRFSAERTGGSVSTLTIQRTQQEDSAVYLCASSPGRGYTFGSGTRLTVV.

V is TRBV27 and J is TRBJ1-5, with D hard to call. CDR3 size: 12 residues. V dropped 6 bases and J dropped 4 bases, with 7 bases sitting between them. Germline CDR1 is MNHEY and CDR2 is SMNVEV (reference sequence). The DNA for the CDR3 is TGTGCCAGCAGATTAGGGAATCAGCCCCAGCATTTT. It codes for CASRLGNQPQHF.

The chain recombines TRBV7-9 with TRBJ2-1; D is undetermined. Per germline, CDR1 SEHNR and CDR2 FQNEAQ (reference sequence). The CDR3 runs to 15 residues. With 4 bases removed from V and 3 bases from J, the gap between germline ends came to 13 bases. CDR3: CASSSQNPYYNEQFF. In DNA, the CDR3 is TGTGCCAGCAGCTCTCAAAATCCCTACTACAATGAGCAGTTCTTC.

V gene TRBV27 combines with J gene TRBJ1-4; D gene uncertain. The CDR3 consists of 16 residues. V was shortened by 0 bases and J by 3 bases, with 11 bases between the two germline ends. Germline-derived CDR1 and CDR2 are MNHEY and SMNVEV (reference sequence). CDR3 DNA sequence: TGTGCCAGCAGTTTATCGAAGAGAGTATCTAATGAAAAACTGTTTTTT. Amino acid sequence: CASSLSKRVSNEKLFF.